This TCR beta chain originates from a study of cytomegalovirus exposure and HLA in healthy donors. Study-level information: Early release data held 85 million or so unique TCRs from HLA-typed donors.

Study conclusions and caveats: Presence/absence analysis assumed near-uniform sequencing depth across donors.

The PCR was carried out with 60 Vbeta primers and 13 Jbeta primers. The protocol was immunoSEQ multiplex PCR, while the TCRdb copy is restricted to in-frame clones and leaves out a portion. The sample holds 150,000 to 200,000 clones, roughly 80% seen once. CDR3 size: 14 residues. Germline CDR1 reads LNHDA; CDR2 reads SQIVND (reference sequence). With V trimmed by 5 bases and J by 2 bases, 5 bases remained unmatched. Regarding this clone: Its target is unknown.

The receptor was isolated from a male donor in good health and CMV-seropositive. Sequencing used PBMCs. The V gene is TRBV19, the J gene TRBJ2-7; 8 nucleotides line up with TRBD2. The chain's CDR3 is CASSPAGGPYEQYF. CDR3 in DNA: TGTGCCAGTAGTCCCGCGGGAGGCCCCTACGAGCAGTACTTC.